These 5 T cell receptor beta chains came from one sample sequenced in a study of blood T cell repertoires in COVID-19. Assay: immunoSEQ multiplex PCR; the TCRdb copy retains only in-frame clones and omits some. The sample holds 70,000 to 95,000 clones, 85% seen once. Sequencing was carried out using peripheral blood. The receptors derive from a woman in her sixties or seventies with active or convalescent COVID-19.

The table lists this clone with a few counts. The rearrangement links TRBV2 to TRBJ2-2; tentatively, D is TRBD2 (5 bases). V lost 6 bases to trimming and J lost 8 bases, with 7 bases between them. The CDR3 extends over 11 amino acids. The germline V gene has CDR1 SNHLY and CDR2 FYNNEI. CDR3 in amino acids: CASSGGGELFF. As DNA, the CDR3 is TGTGCCAGCAGCGGAGGTGGGGAGCTGTTTTTT. Full variable domain (remainder filled in from reference TRBV2 and TRBJ2-2): EPEVTQTPSHQVTQMGQEVILRCVPISNHLYFYWYRQILGQKVEFLVSFYNNEISEKSEIFDDQFSVERPDGSNFTLKIRSTKLEDSAMYFCASSGGGELFFGEGSRLTVL.

This clone was observed a single time. J is TRBJ2-2 and V is TRBV19; 7 bases map to TRBD1. V was pared by 5 bases and J by 2 bases, with 5 bases of the junction left unmatched. The CDR3 spans 15 residues. Germline V gene sequence: CDR1 LNHDA, CDR2 SQIVND (reference sequence). The CDR3 is CASSRRDSNTGELFF. Here the CDR3 DNA reads TGTGCCAGTAGTCGTCGGGACAGTAACACCGGGGAGCTGTTTTTT.

This sequence joins TRBV5-1 and TRBJ2-1; 11 nucleotides agree with TRBD2. Germline loops: CDR1 SGHRS, CDR2 YFSETQ. Trimming removed 0 bases from V and 7 bases from J; junction bases left unmatched: 6. CDR3 length: 16 amino acids. The CDR3 nucleotides are TGCGCCAGCAGCTTGGTGACTAGCGGGGCTTTGAATGAGCAGTTCTTC. This gives the protein CASSLVTSGALNEQFF.

CDR3 sequence reads: CASSLAAGNLYGYTF. In DNA form, the CDR3 reads TGTGCCAGCAGCTTGGCGGCAGGAAACCTCTATGGCTACACCTTC. The chain uses TRBV5-8 and TRBJ1-2; D ambiguous. CDR1 and CDR2 from the germline V gene are SGHTS and YDEGEE. The CDR3 consists of 15 residues. V was cut by 0 bases and J by 4 bases, with 13 bases left in between.

V gene TRBV4-1 combines with J gene TRBJ2-7; TRBD2 might be the D (5 bases). The length of the CDR3 is 14 residues. V gave up 5 bases and J gave up 4 bases, with 15 bases separating them. Germline V CDR1 and CDR2: MGHRA, YSYEKL. This CDR3 reads CASSYTEGGYEQYF. The CDR3 region has the DNA TGCGCCAGCAGCTACACCGAGGGCGGTTACGAGCAGTACTTC.